This TCR beta chain was obtained from a study of regulatory and conventional T cells in RAG deficiency. The sorted conventional CD4+ T cells were CD25-low and CD127-high, with genomic DNA sequenced. V lost 3 bases to trimming and J lost 8 bases, with 12 bases between them. CDR1 and CDR2 from the germline V gene are SGHAT and FQNNGV. The length of the CDR3 is 13 residues. Data came from immunoSEQ multiplex PCR; TCRdb stores just in-frame clones and leaves some out. Of approximately 1,000 clones in the sample, 65% to 85% are singletons; the top ten hold about 7.3%. This receptor was identified in a human donor with RAG deficiency presenting as combined immunodeficiency. The gene calls are TRBV11-2 and TRBJ2-3; D unclear. The sample consisted of CD4+ effector T cells sorted from blood. This CDR3 reads CASSFLTLGTQYF. The CDR3 DNA follows: TGTGCCAGCAGCTTCCTCACACTGGGTACGCAGTATTTT.